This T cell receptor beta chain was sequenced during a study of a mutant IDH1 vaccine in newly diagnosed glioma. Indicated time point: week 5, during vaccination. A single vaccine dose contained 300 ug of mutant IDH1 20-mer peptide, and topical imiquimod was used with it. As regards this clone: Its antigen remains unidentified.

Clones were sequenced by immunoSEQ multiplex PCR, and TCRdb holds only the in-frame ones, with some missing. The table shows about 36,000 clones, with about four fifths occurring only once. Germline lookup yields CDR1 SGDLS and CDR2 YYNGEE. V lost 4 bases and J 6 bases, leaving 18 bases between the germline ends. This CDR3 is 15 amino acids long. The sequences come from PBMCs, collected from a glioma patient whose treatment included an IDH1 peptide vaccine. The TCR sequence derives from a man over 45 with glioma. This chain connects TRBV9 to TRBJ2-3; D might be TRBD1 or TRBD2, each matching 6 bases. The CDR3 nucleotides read TGTGCCAGCAGCCCTCAGACGGGGGCTTTTGATACGCAGTATTTT. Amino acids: CASSPQTGAFDTQYF.